This T cell receptor beta chain was identified in a study of T cells in Graves' hyperthyroidism and ophthalmopathy (dated by TCRdb to the late 2010s). Study-level background: Peripheral blood was sampled at the time of initial diagnosis, prior to any treatment. To identify TCR V-J signatures that set the groups apart, the researchers used a discovery cohort of roughly 100 patients, made up of 43 with Graves' ophthalmopathy and some 60 with stable Graves' hyperthyroidism. Prospective prediction of ophthalmopathy was tested in an independent validation cohort of approximately 19 hyperthyroidism patients and 17 patients who later progressed to ophthalmopathy. The roughly 91 discovery patients were randomly split 7:3 into training and test sets. In several Graves' hyperthyroidism patients, the study also compared T-cell repertoires from thyroid tissue with T-cell repertoires from blood. Once sampling was done, hyperthyroidism patients were given methimazole at a starting dose of 30 mg daily, whereas ophthalmopathy patients were given high-dose intravenous methylprednisolone. According to the paper, TCR Vbeta CDR3 sequencing was carried out on 135 peripheral blood samples, which came from under 50 ophthalmopathy, 70 to 80 hyperthyroidism and roughly 17 progressor patients.

As to this clonotype: Its specific antigen is unknown. This may come from a read error, since a much larger clone is one base off.

What the authors observed across the whole study: In validation, the model predicted progression to ophthalmopathy with roughly 66% sensitivity and less than 80% specificity, a median of about six months before onset. Most expanded thyroid clonotypes (frequency above 0.001) were also detected in blood, suggesting blood repertoires may reflect thyroid immune responses. In cross-validation, a model built on a 13 V-J signature told ophthalmopathy apart from stable hyperthyroidism with approximately 90% sensitivity and 81% to 82% specificity, and in testing the same model reached 80%/75%. No statistical method was used to fix the sample size in advance, and group allocation was not hidden from the investigators.

The germline V end is reduced by 5 bases and the J end by 2 bases; junction bases left unmatched: 10. Reading from cysteine to phenylalanine, the CDR3 counts 16 amino acids. Left in the record is the CDR3 DNA by itself, 48 bases read in frame from the first base. From the germline V gene (reference sequence), CDR1 is SEHNR and CDR2 is FQNEAQ. The TCR beta CDR3 regions were amplified from RNA transcripts. The TCR CDR3 was subjected to a first round of RT-PCR using the HTBI primer set and the Qiagen OneStep RT-PCR kit. Libraries were constructed in a second round of multiplex PCR, after which size selection and purification were carried out. Paired-end sequencing of the libraries was performed with 100 bp reads on an Illumina HiSeq2000. For the original study's pipeline: SOAPnuke was used to process the raw data, throwing out any read that contained adapters or uncalled bases, had a mean Phred below 15, or lacked an exact constant-primer or identifier match. COPE v1.2.5 was used to merge high-quality paired reads, and clonotypes were defined as unique nucleotide sequences. MiTCR v1.1 was used to align clonotypes to the IMGT TRBV, TRBD and TRBJ reference segments. Only V-J combinations with frequency above 0.0001, covering 99% to 99.2% of repertoires, were analysed. A TCS score was defined as the ratio between F50 (clonal expansion) and ExV (chaos), using BLOSUM62-based TCRdist between CDR3 peptides within each V-J. Welch's t-statistics and random forest reduced fewer than 550 V-J features to about 13, which were used in a naive Bayes classifier (R e1071). The raw public data were reprocessed by TCRdb itself: fastp quality trimming at Q25, MiXCR clonotype calling, in-frame beta chains only. Every CDR3 protein is listed once, alongside the most common genes and DNA of its rows. The V and J calls and clone size come from TCRdb's table, not from the authors' own analysis. For this sample there are about 400,000 distinct CDR3 sequences; 11% to 15% appear just once. Clones ranked in the top ten supply approximately 29% of the sample.

Ophthalmopathy patients had moderately to severely active disease, Clinical Activity Score of at least 3, NOSPECS grade of at least 4, and duration under 3 months. Any patient with an uncontrolled infection, another autoimmune disease, pregnancy or lactation was excluded. Diagnoses relied on clinical symptoms, serum thyroxine and TRAb, thyroid ultrasound and orbital computed tomography. PBMCs were separated from roughly 9.6 ml of fresh peripheral blood using Ficoll-Paque density gradient centrifugation. Total RNA was extracted with Trizol reagent, and quality was checked on an Agilent 2100 Bioanalyzer.

Input material: blood. Rearrangement joined TRBV7-9 to TRBJ2-7; a stretch of 9 junction bases matches TRBD1. The clonotype was recovered from a man between 45 and 60 years old with Graves' ophthalmopathy. The nucleotide sequence reads as follows: TGTGCCAGCAGCAGATACCGGACAGGGGATACCTACGAGCAGTACTTC. This translates into CASSRYRTGDTYEQYF.